This T cell receptor (beta chain) emerged from a study of cytomegalovirus exposure and HLA in healthy donors. With V trimmed by 1 base and J by 3 bases, 5 bases remained unmatched. The CDR3 has 17 amino acids. Germline CDR1 SGHRS, CDR2 YFSETQ. Researchers ran the PCR with 60 Vbeta and 13 Jbeta primers. TCRdb keeps only in-frame clones here, not all; method: immunoSEQ multiplex PCR. The sample has around 150,000 clones, roughly 85% seen once. The source is a man in his late teens or twenties in good health and CMV-seropositive. The sequenced sample consisted of PBMCs. V and J are TRBV5-1 and TRBJ2-1; 12 bases align to TRBD1. In nucleotides, the CDR3 is TGCGCCAGCAGCTTGTCAGGGACAGGGGGCATCTACAATGAGCAGTTCTTC. It specifies CASSLSGTGGIYNEQFF.